Detailed here is one T cell receptor beta chain. Germline V gene data show CDR1 as LGHNA and CDR2 as YSLEER. V shed 3 bases, J shed 2 bases, and the junction held 5 bases outside the gene matches. This CDR3 has 18 residues. The sample belongs to a study of blood T cell repertoires in COVID-19. Profiled with immunoSEQ multiplex PCR; TCRdb holds only in-frame clones, not every one. The repertoire has 86,000 or so clones, more than 90% of them found once; the top ten carry about 4.5%. Input material: peripheral blood. The rearrangement uses TRBV4-3 and TRBJ2-2, with 14 bases matching TRBD2. This clonotype was sampled from a human donor with active COVID-19. The donor label of this sample is uncertain. The CDR3 region has the DNA TGCGCCAGCAGCCACCGACTAGCGGGGGGGGGCAACACCGGGGAGCTGTTTTTT. This gives the protein CASSHRLAGGGNTGELFF.